These 22 T cell receptor beta chains share one sample of origin, sequenced in a study of monozygotic twins with inflammatory bowel disease (dated by TCRdb to about 2019). The library came from 5' RACE. TCRdb shows the sequencer as Illumina HiSeq 2500. TCRdb reanalyzed the reads, keeping one entry per CDR3 protein sequence and omitting DNA. The sample's own table lists approximately 400,000 distinct CDR3 sequences. The ten largest clones add up to more than 2% of the sample. The sample consisted of blood. The receptors shown here come from a human donor with ulcerative colitis or Crohn's disease, or a healthy co-twin of an affected twin (not recorded which).

The chain carries TRBV15 and TRBJ2-3; TCRdb returns TRBD1, unconfirmable since there is no DNA. CDR1 and CDR2 (germline): LNHNV, YYDKDF (reference sequence). The CDR3 sequence is 15 residues long. CDR3 region: CATSRDTRGWDTQYF.

The rearrangement joins TRBV18 to TRBJ1-5; TCRdb's D call, TRBD1, is unchecked because there is no DNA. The length of the CDR3 is 17 residues. Germline CDR1 is KGHSH and CDR2 is LQKENI. Here the CDR3 reads CASSPPTGFGSNQPQHF.

This sequence joins TRBV20-1 and TRBJ1-6. Germline CDR1 reads DFQATT; CDR2 reads SNEGSKA (reference sequence). CDR3 length: 13 amino acids. The CDR3 loop is CSASDRNNSPLHF.

The chain couples TRBV11-2 to TRBJ1-1; TCRdb's assignment of TRBD1 cannot be checked, as there is no DNA. The V gene's germline CDR1 is SGHAT and CDR2 FQNNGV. The CDR3 has 16 residues. This chain's CDR3 is CASTPVGGWGNTEAFF.

The chain combines TRBV20-1 with TRBJ2-3. The germline V gene has CDR1 DFQATT and CDR2 SNEGSKA (reference sequence). This CDR3 has 13 residues. The CDR3: CSASFLGTDTQYF.

This chain joins TRBV7-2 and TRBJ1-2; TCRdb's D gene call, TRBD1, goes unchecked for lack of DNA. The CDR3 contains 14 residues. The germline V gene encodes CDR1 SGHTA and CDR2 FQGNSA. CDR3 sequence: CASSTTGFPSGYTF.

The chain combines TRBV29-1 with TRBJ1-1; as DNA is missing, the TRBD1 call by TCRdb cannot be tested. The length of the CDR3 is 14 residues. Germline values: CDR1 SQVTM, CDR2 ANQGSEA. CDR3 amino acids: CSVVTTGEGTEAFF.

J is TRBJ1-1 and V is TRBV19; as DNA is missing, the TRBD1 call by TCRdb cannot be tested. The length of the CDR3 is 14 residues. CDR1 and CDR2 (germline): LNHDA, SQIVND (reference sequence). CDR3 in amino acids: CATRMDRGPTEAFF. The variable domain in full, completed from reference TRBV19 and TRBJ1-1, reads DGGITQSPKYLFRKEGQNVTLSCEQNLNHDAMYWYRQDPGQGLRLIYYSQIVNDFQKGDIAEGYSVSREKKESFPLTVTSAQKNPTAFYLCATRMDRGPTEAFFGQGTRLTVV.

The gene calls are TRBV19 and TRBJ1-2; the TRBD1 assignment by TCRdb is unverifiable without DNA. The CDR3 length is 15 residues. The germline V gene encodes CDR1 LNHDA and CDR2 SQIVND (reference sequence). The CDR3 spells CASSPILGRNYGYTF.

V usage is TRBV5-1 and J usage is TRBJ2-6; TCRdb picks TRBD1, but there is no DNA to check that call. The CDR3 is made up of 17 amino acids. Germline CDR1 is SGHRS and CDR2 is YFSETQ. The CDR3 sequence: CASSWGTGNSGANVLTF.

The CDR3 sequence: CASSYSTRFYEQYF. The J gene is TRBJ2-7, the V gene TRBV6-2 or TRBV6-3. The CDR3 consists of 14 residues. Looked up from germline, CDR1 is MNHEY and CDR2 is SVGEGT.

This sequence joins TRBV29-1 and TRBJ2-4; TCRdb's D call of TRBD1 is untestable without DNA. The germline V gene has CDR1 SQVTM and CDR2 ANQGSEA. The CDR3 has 14 residues. This CDR3 reads CSVRRGGTKNIQYF.

This chain uses TRBV15 with TRBJ2-3; absent DNA, TCRdb's TRBD2 call cannot be checked. CDR3 size: 17 residues. CDR1 is LNHNV, CDR2 YYDKDF, per germline (reference sequence). The CDR3 here is CATSREAGGGSTDTQYF.

The V gene is TRBV5-8, the J gene TRBJ1-5. The CDR3 is 12 residues long. CDR1 is SGHTS and CDR2 is YDEGEE in the germline V gene. The CDR3 is CASTSRRQPQHF.

Here the CDR3 reads CASRERELCKNIQYF. The chain combines TRBV27 with TRBJ2-4; the TCRdb call, TRBD2, lacks DNA for checking. The CDR3 is 15 amino acids. Germline assignment: CDR1 MNHEY and CDR2 SMNVEV (reference sequence).

CDR3 protein: CASSLAGISYNEQFF. This sequence joins TRBV5-1 and TRBJ2-1. Per germline, CDR1 SGHRS and CDR2 YFSETQ. The CDR3 is made up of 15 amino acids.

This sequence joins TRBV20-1 and TRBJ1-5; the D call from TCRdb, TRBD1, cannot be confirmed without DNA. The CDR3 spans 18 residues. Germline CDR1 is DFQATT and CDR2 is SNEGSKA (reference sequence). The CDR3 protein is CSASPGGGFRVSNQPQHF.

The chain couples TRBV18 to TRBJ1-5. CDR1 and CDR2 from the germline V gene are KGHSH and LQKENI. The CDR3 runs to 14 residues. The CDR3: CASSPLSGGEPQHF. Looking up the rest from reference TRBV18 and TRBJ1-5 gives the full variable domain: NAGVMQNPRHLVRRRGQEARLRCSPMKGHSHVYWYRQLPEEGLKFMVYLQKENIIDESGMPKERFSAEFPKEGPSILRIQQVVRGDSAAYFCASSPLSGGEPQHFGDGTRLSIL.

This chain joins TRBV14 and TRBJ1-2. Germline V gives CDR1 SGHDN, CDR2 FVKESK. This CDR3 is built from 14 residues. The CDR3 here is CASSQDRTLGGYTF.

The chain combines TRBV27 with TRBJ2-5; TCRdb names TRBD1, which stays unverified in the absence of DNA. CDR3 length equals 17 residues. Germline V CDR1 and CDR2: MNHEY, SMNVEV (reference sequence). CDR3 in amino acids: CASSTLAGASYQETQYF.

This rearrangement joins TRBV28 to TRBJ2-5; TCRdb designates TRBD2, a call that cannot be tested without DNA. Germline V CDR1 and CDR2: MDHEN, SYDVKM. CDR3 length equals 18 residues. The CDR3 protein is CASSFLIGAGGPGETQYF.

This sequence joins TRBV7-9 and TRBJ2-3; TCRdb indicates TRBD2, and absent DNA this call remains unverified. Germline V gene data show CDR1 as SEHNR and CDR2 as FQNEAQ (reference sequence). This CDR3 region has 16 residues. The CDR3 is CASSLLVSSGTDTQYF.